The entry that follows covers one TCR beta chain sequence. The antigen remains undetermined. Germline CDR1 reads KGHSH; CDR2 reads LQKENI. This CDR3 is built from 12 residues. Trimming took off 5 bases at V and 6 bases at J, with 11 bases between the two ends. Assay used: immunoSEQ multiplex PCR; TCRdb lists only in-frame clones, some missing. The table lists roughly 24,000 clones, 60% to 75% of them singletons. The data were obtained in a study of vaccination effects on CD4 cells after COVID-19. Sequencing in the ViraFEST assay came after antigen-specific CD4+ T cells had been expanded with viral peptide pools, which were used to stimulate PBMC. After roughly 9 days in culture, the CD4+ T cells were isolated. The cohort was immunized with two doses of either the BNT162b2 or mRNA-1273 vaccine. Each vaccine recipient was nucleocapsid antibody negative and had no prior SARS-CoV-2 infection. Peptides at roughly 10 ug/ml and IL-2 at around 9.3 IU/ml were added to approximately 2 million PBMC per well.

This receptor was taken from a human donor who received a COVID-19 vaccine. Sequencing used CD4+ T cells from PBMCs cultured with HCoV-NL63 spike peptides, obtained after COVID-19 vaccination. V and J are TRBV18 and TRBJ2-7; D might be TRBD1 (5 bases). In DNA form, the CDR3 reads TGTGCCAGCTCAACTGACAGCCTCGAGCAGTACTTC. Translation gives CASSTDSLEQYF.